The 29 T cell receptor beta chains listed next were all sequenced from one sample in a study of T cell clonotyping in hematopoietic cell transplantation. Profiled with immunoSEQ multiplex PCR; TCRdb holds only in-frame clones, not every one. The profile shows thousands of clones, 89% of them singletons. Sequencing was carried out using peripheral blood mononuclear cells. Receptors originate from a man aged 40-49 years in good health. Some clones in this sample may be carry-over from other donors' samples.

In its sample, this clone was seen a few times. This sequence joins TRBV5-1 and TRBJ1-5; D not resolved. With 2 bases removed from V and 0 bases from J, the gap between germline ends came to 9 bases. Per the germline V gene, CDR1 is SGHRS and CDR2 is YFSETQ. The CDR3 is made up of 15 amino acids. The CDR3 sequence: CASSFSGDSNQPQHF. CDR3 DNA sequence: TGCGCCAGCAGCTTTAGTGGGGATAGCAATCAGCCCCAGCATTTT.

This clone was detected only a few times. CDR3 sequence (DNA): TGTGCCAGCACCAGGGATCTCCAAAATGGCTACACCTTC. It yields the protein CASTRDLQNGYTF. This rearrangement joins TRBV2 to TRBJ1-2; D might be TRBD1 (5 bases). Germline-derived CDR1 and CDR2 are SNHLY and FYNNEI. The CDR3 totals 13 residues. The germline V and J ends were trimmed by 7 bases and 6 bases, with 15 bases remaining between them. The complete variable domain, with remaining parts taken from reference TRBV2 and TRBJ1-2, reads EPEVTQTPSHQVTQMGQEVILRCVPISNHLYFYWYRQILGQKVEFLVSFYNNEISEKSEIFDDQFSVERPDGSNFTLKIRSTKLEDSAMYFCASTRDLQNGYTFGSGTRLTVV.

As DNA, the CDR3 is TGTGCCAGCAGCTTGGGGTGGGGCGCGGGCACCGGGGAGCTGTTTTTT. This translates into CASSLGWGAGTGELFF. The chain combines TRBV5-4 with TRBJ2-2; D is possibly TRBD1 or TRBD2 (5 bases each). Trimming stripped 0 bases from V and 4 bases from J, with 13 bases between. Per germline, CDR1 SGHNT and CDR2 YYREEE (reference sequence). The CDR3 is made up of 16 amino acids.

This chain joins TRBV7-2 and TRBJ1-6; D is perhaps TRBD1 (5 bases). Trimming left V 6 bases short and J 5 bases short, with 11 bases between. CDR1 SGHTA and CDR2 FQGNSA come from the germline V gene. This CDR3 has 14 residues. CDR3 bases: TGTGCCAGCAGACAAGGGACTAATAATTCACCCCTCCACTTT. Translated, it gives CASRQGTNNSPLHF.

This clone was recorded once. The gene calls are TRBV5-1 and TRBJ1-3; D is possibly TRBD1 (6 bases). The CDR3 length is 15 residues. Trimming stripped 0 bases from V and 2 bases from J, with 9 bases between. Germline V gives CDR1 SGHRS, CDR2 YFSETQ. The chain's CDR3 is CASSLGGGAGNTIYF. As DNA, the CDR3 is TGCGCCAGCAGCTTGGGTGGGGGCGCTGGAAACACCATATATTTT.

This rearrangement joins TRBV27 to TRBJ1-6; D not certain. There are 16 residues in the CDR3. The germline V and J ends were trimmed by 5 bases and 0 bases, with 11 bases remaining between them. The V gene's germline CDR1 is MNHEY and CDR2 SMNVEV (reference sequence). CDR3 nucleotide sequence: TGTGCCAGCAGTAAGATGGTAGGCTCCTATAATTCACCCCTCCACTTT. Residues: CASSKMVGSYNSPLHF.

The chain couples TRBV21-1 to TRBJ2-6; TRBD1, the table's D call, was not compared with the DNA. TRBV21-1 represents a pseudogene. The CDR3 is 20 residues long. In DNA, the CDR3 is TGTGCCAGCAGAGGTGGGAACCGGGACAGGGTTCCATCTGGGGCCAACGTCCTGACTTTC. Translated: CASRGGNRDRVPSGANVLTF.

CDR3 bases: TGTGCCAGCAGCTTCGACAGTTACAATGAGCAGTTCTTC. It is translated as CASSFDSYNEQFF. The rearrangement joins TRBV5-5 to TRBJ2-1; the D gene is possibly TRBD1 (5 bases). Germline CDR1 SGHKS, CDR2 YYEKEE (reference sequence). This CDR3 comprises 13 residues. Trimming pared 2 bases from V and 4 bases from J, leaving 7 bases between.

The chain links TRBV5-1 to TRBJ2-5, with 9 bases lining up with TRBD2. The CDR3 spans 16 residues. The junction had 4 bases not matched to a gene; V was cut back by 0 bases and J by 1 base. Germline V gene lookup returns CDR1 SGHRS and CDR2 YFSETQ. The CDR3 bases are TGCGCCAGCAGCTTGGACCAGCGGGGGGTCCAAGAGACCCAGTACTTC. As protein: CASSLDQRGVQETQYF.

The chain carries TRBV7-9 and TRBJ2-1; perhaps TRBD1 as D (7 bases). This CDR3 comprises 16 residues. V gave up 3 bases and J gave up 0 bases, with 12 bases separating them. Per germline, CDR1 SEHNR and CDR2 FQNEAQ (reference sequence). As DNA, the CDR3 is TGTGCCAGCAGCTTGGGGGGACAGCTCTCCTACAATGAGCAGTTCTTC. Residues: CASSLGGQLSYNEQFF.

This clone was seen once. The chain uses TRBV6-1 and TRBJ2-7; D is perhaps TRBD1 or TRBD2 (5 bases each). Per the germline V gene, CDR1 is MNHNS and CDR2 is SASEGT. Trimming left V 2 bases short and J 5 bases short, with 19 bases between. This CDR3 region has 16 residues. CDR3 DNA: TGTGCCAGCAGTGAAAGTGCAGGGACCTCAGGGAACGAGCAGTACTTC. Translation: CASSESAGTSGNEQYF.

The V and J genes are TRBV2 and TRBJ1-2, with TRBD1 matching over 7 bases. The germline CDR1 and CDR2 sequences are SNHLY and FYNNEI. Trimming cost V 6 bases and J 8 bases; bases outside gene matches: 9. This CDR3 is 13 amino acids long. The CDR3 reads CASRRGGGKGYTF. Here the CDR3 DNA reads TGTGCCAGCAGGAGAGGAGGGGGCAAAGGCTACACCTTC.

The J gene is TRBJ1-2, the V gene TRBV2; D call uncertain. CDR1 SNHLY and CDR2 FYNNEI come from the germline V gene. Trimming pared 3 bases from V and 4 bases from J, leaving 9 bases between. CDR3 length: 13 amino acids. The chain's CDR3 is CASSDEGTYGYTF. Here the CDR3 DNA reads TGTGCCAGCAGTGACGAGGGCACCTATGGCTACACCTTC.

The chain uses TRBV5-1 and TRBJ1-6, with TRBD1 identical over 7 bases. CDR3 size: 16 residues. Germline V gives CDR1 SGHRS, CDR2 YFSETQ. J lost 9 bases, V lost 1 base, and 10 bases had no gene match. The DNA of the CDR3 is TGCGCCAGCAGCTTGCAAGACATTAACAGGGGTTCACCCCTCCACTTT. Protein sequence: CASSLQDINRGSPLHF.

The chain uses TRBV30 and TRBJ1-1; D might be TRBD1 (6 bases). The length of the CDR3 is 15 residues. V dropped 1 base and J dropped 9 bases, with 21 bases sitting between them. Germline CDR1 GTSNPN, CDR2 SVGIG (reference sequence). As DNA, the CDR3 is TGTGCCTGGAGTGAGGACAGTGGGCCTCGTTTGAAAGCTTTCTTT. Its translation: CAWSEDSGPRLKAFF.

This chain links TRBV6-6 with TRBJ1-2; D is unclear. Looked up from germline, CDR1 is MNHNY and CDR2 is SVGAGI (reference sequence). V was clipped by 5 bases and J by 0 bases, with 7 bases between them. This CDR3 has 13 amino acids. For the CDR3, the DNA is TGTGCCAGCAGTCTCGCAGCTAACTATGGCTACACCTTC. Translating gives CASSLAANYGYTF.

The gene calls are TRBV6-1 and TRBJ1-3, with D perhaps TRBD1 (5 bases). V was clipped by 6 bases and J by 0 bases, with 12 bases between them. The germline V gene has CDR1 MNHNS and CDR2 SASEGT. The CDR3 is 15 amino acids. The CDR3 region has the DNA TGTGCCAGCAGATTTACAGACAGCTCTGGAAACACCATATATTTT. The encoded protein is CASRFTDSSGNTIYF.

This chain links TRBV9 with TRBJ2-5, with 12 nucleotides matching TRBD2. CDR3 size: 17 residues. The ends lost 0 bases at V and 0 bases at J; junction bases unmatched: 3. Germline loops: CDR1 SGDLS, CDR2 YYNGEE. CDR3 amino acids: CASSVALAGGHQETQYF. The DNA of the CDR3 is TGTGCCAGCAGCGTAGCTCTAGCGGGGGGGCACCAAGAGACCCAGTACTTC.

This clone was counted a single time. The V gene is TRBV9, the J gene TRBJ1-1; the D is unclear. The CDR3 is made up of 14 amino acids. Trimming took off 0 bases at V and 6 bases at J, with 12 bases between the two ends. CDR1 SGDLS and CDR2 YYNGEE come from the germline V gene. In DNA form, the CDR3 reads TGTGCCAGCAGCGTAGGTGGGGTGGTGGCTGAAGCTTTCTTT. Translating gives CASSVGGVVAEAFF.

This sequence joins TRBV10-3 and TRBJ2-7; 8 nucleotides match TRBD1. V was pared by 7 bases and J by 4 bases, with 9 bases of the junction left unmatched. The CDR3 has 14 amino acids. Germline CDR1 ENHRY, CDR2 SYGVKD. The CDR3 DNA is TGTGCCATCAAGGAATGGGACAGGAATTACGAGCAGTACTTC. Translated: CAIKEWDRNYEQYF.

The chain employs TRBV2 and TRBJ2-3; D call uncertain. The CDR3 runs to 13 residues. Germline assignment: CDR1 SNHLY and CDR2 FYNNEI. With 5 bases removed from V and 2 bases from J, the gap between germline ends came to 8 bases. In nucleotides, the CDR3 is TGTGCCAGCAGTAGCCTCGTCACAGATACGCAGTATTTT. Its protein is CASSSLVTDTQYF.

The chain employs TRBV7-3 and TRBJ2-3, with 14 bases lining up with TRBD2. J lost 5 bases, V lost 5 bases, and 9 bases had no gene match. The CDR3 sequence is 17 residues long. Looked up from germline, CDR1 is SGHTA and CDR2 is FQGTGA. CDR3 DNA: TGTGCCAGCAGCCCATCAAGGACTAGCGGGGGGAAAGATACGCAGTATTTT. It yields the protein CASSPSRTSGGKDTQYF.

The chain recombines TRBV2 with TRBJ2-7; D not resolved. Trimming pared 8 bases from V and 3 bases from J, leaving 17 bases between. CDR1 and CDR2 (germline): SNHLY, FYNNEI. The CDR3 spans 14 residues. The CDR3: CASLYRPSFYEQYF. CDR3 nucleotides: TGTGCCAGCTTGTATAGACCGAGCTTCTACGAGCAGTACTTC.

The chain is built from TRBV5-1 and TRBJ1-1, with D perhaps matching TRBD1 (6 bases). CDR3 size: 13 residues. V lost 6 bases and J lost 0, with 9 bases in between. The germline V gene has CDR1 SGHRS and CDR2 YFSETQ. CDR3 DNA: TGCGCCAGCATGCAGGGGCTGAACACTGAAGCTTTCTTT. Translating it yields CASMQGLNTEAFF.

The chain joins TRBV6-5 to TRBJ2-1; no clear D. Germline loops: CDR1 MNHEY, CDR2 SVGAGI. Trimming stripped 1 base from V and 7 bases from J, with 8 bases between. This CDR3 has 13 residues. This CDR3 reads CASSYYKENEQFF. The CDR3 DNA reads TGTGCCAGCAGTTACTATAAGGAGAATGAGCAGTTCTTC.

The J gene is TRBJ1-1, the V gene TRBV2, with D tentatively TRBD1 (5 bases). Looked up from germline, CDR1 is SNHLY and CDR2 is FYNNEI. V lost 0 bases and J 4 bases, leaving 9 bases between the germline ends. The CDR3 covers 14 residues. CDR3 sequence: CASSEARQGTEAFF. CDR3 nucleotide sequence: TGTGCCAGCAGTGAAGCGCGGCAGGGCACTGAAGCTTTCTTT.

The chain employs TRBV4-3 and TRBJ2-1, with D perhaps matching TRBD1 (6 bases). V lost 5 bases, J lost 4 bases, and 9 bases lay in between. The CDR3 is 13 amino acids. In germline, CDR1 is LGHNA, CDR2 YSLEER. This chain's CDR3 is CASSDRIYNEQFF. The CDR3 DNA is TGCGCCAGCAGCGACAGGATTTACAATGAGCAGTTCTTC.

CDR3 DNA sequence: TGCGCCAGCTCGGACAGGAGAGACTATGGCTACACCTTC. It codes for CASSDRRDYGYTF. This chain links TRBV10-1 with TRBJ1-2; 7 nucleotides line up with TRBD1. CDR3 length: 13 amino acids. With V trimmed by 8 bases and J by 3 bases, 6 bases remained unmatched. In germline, CDR1 is WNHNN, CDR2 SYGVQD (reference sequence).

J is TRBJ1-2 and V is TRBV29-1, with 9 bases that match TRBD1. Trimming took 4 bases from V and 2 from J; bases not matched to a gene: 8. The CDR3 covers 15 residues. Germline V gene sequence: CDR1 SQVTM, CDR2 ANQGSEA. CDR3 loop: CSVAVGTGKNYGYTF. CDR3 sequence (DNA): TGCAGCGTTGCAGTCGGGACAGGGAAGAACTATGGCTACACCTTC.